This T cell receptor beta chain was sequenced during a study of cytomegalovirus exposure and HLA in healthy donors. Study-level results: There were some V segments, including TRBV6-2 and TRBV6-3, excluded as indistinguishable. Usually a TCR sequence was rare, but some public TCRs were found in many donors. Productive status was seen about 87% or about 30% of the time for most TCR beta V segments in an earlier analysis.

Turning to this clone: The target antigen is unknown.

PCR employed 60 Vbeta and 13 Jbeta primers. This table comes from immunoSEQ multiplex PCR, and its TCRdb copy is limited to in-frame clones, with some not included. Of 200,000 or so clones listed, around 80% are singletons. Per the germline V gene, CDR1 is LGHNT and CDR2 is FRNRAP. The length of the CDR3 is 15 residues. The V end lost 0 bases, the J end lost 4 bases, and 12 bases lay between the germline ends. The source of this sequence is a man aged 40-50 years in good health and CMV-seropositive. Specimen: PBMCs. J is TRBJ1-1 and V is TRBV12-5, with D perhaps TRBD1 (5 bases). CDR3 coding DNA: TGTGCTAGTGGTTTGGTATCAGGGCGGATCACTGAAGCTTTCTTT. Protein product: CASGLVSGRITEAFF.